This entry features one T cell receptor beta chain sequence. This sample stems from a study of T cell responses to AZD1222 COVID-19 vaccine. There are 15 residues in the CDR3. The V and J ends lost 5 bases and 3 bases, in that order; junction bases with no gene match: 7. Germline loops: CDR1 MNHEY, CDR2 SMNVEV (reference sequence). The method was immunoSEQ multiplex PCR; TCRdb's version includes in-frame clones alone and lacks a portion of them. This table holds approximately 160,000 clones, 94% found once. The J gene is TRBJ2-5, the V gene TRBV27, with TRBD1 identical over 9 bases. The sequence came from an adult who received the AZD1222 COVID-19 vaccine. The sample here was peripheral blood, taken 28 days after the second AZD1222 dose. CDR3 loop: CASSRGGTGKETQYF. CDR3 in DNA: TGTGCCAGCAGTCGGGGAGGGACAGGGAAAGAGACCCAGTACTTC.